The 24 T cell receptor beta chains in this list originate from one sample, sequenced in a study of OX40 agonist ivuxolimab in advanced cancers. Libraries were prepared by immunoSEQ multiplex PCR; TCRdb keeps only in-frame clonotypes and omits some of them. The data hold tens of thousands of clones, with approximately 90% observed a single time. The sequences come from CD4+ or CD8+ T cells sorted from blood, collected in a trial of the OX40 agonist ivuxolimab. The receptor set was obtained from an adult with an advanced solid tumor such as melanoma, head and neck, liver or kidney cancer.

The V call is TRBV19, the J call TRBJ2-3; TRBD1 is a possible D gene (6 bases). This CDR3 has 14 residues. Germline-derived CDR1 and CDR2 are LNHDA and SQIVND (reference sequence). Trimming removed 9 bases at V and 4 bases at J, with 17 bases between. The CDR3 loop is CASGHRALPDTQYF. The CDR3 bases are TGTGCCAGCGGACACAGGGCCCTCCCAGATACGCAGTATTTT.

J is TRBJ2-2 and V is TRBV21-1; TRBD1 is taken as the D call from the table, unchecked against the DNA. TRBV21-1 is classified as a pseudogene. The CDR3 runs 17 residues. CDR3 amino acids: CASSKGRVEINTGELFF. The CDR3 DNA follows: TGTGCCAGCAGCAAGGGCAGGGTGGAGATTAACACCGGGGAGCTGTTTTTT.

This clone is a singleton in its sample. The rearrangement uses TRBV6-6 and TRBJ1-5, with 7 positions matching TRBD1. From germline, CDR1 is MNHNY and CDR2 SVGAGI (reference sequence). V lost 5 bases and J lost 5; bases outside the gene matches: 6. This CDR3 has 14 residues. The DNA of the CDR3 is TGTGCCAGCAGTCCGACAGGGAACGATCAGCCCCAGCATTTT. Amino acid sequence: CASSPTGNDQPQHF.

This chain links TRBV27 with TRBJ2-3, with D hard to call. CDR1 is MNHEY, CDR2 SMNVEV, per germline (reference sequence). Deletions cut 3 bases from V and 6 bases from J, with 13 bases between. The CDR3 runs to 14 residues. Here the CDR3 DNA reads TGTGCCAGCAGTTTCAGGAGTAATTTGGATACGCAGTATTTT. Translated: CASSFRSNLDTQYF.

This clone has more than one count but fewer than ten. The chain uses TRBV9 and TRBJ1-2; 7 bases are shared with TRBD1. The junction had 5 bases not matched to a gene; V was cut back by 3 bases and J by 0 bases. Germline V gene sequence: CDR1 SGDLS, CDR2 YYNGEE. The CDR3 has 15 amino acids. The CDR3 nucleotides read TGTGCCAGCAGCGGTAGGGGGCCCTCTAACTATGGCTACACCTTC. Its translation: CASSGRGPSNYGYTF. Filled out from reference TRBV9 and TRBJ1-2, the complete variable domain reads DSGVTQTPKHLITATGQRVTLRCSPRSGDLSVYWYQQSLDQGLQFLIQYYNGEERAKGNILERFSAQQFPDLHSELNLSSLELGDSALYFCASSGRGPSNYGYTFGSGTRLTVV.

This chain joins TRBV19 and TRBJ1-2; D is undetermined. CDR1 is LNHDA and CDR2 is SQIVND in the germline V gene (reference sequence). The V and J ends lost 3 bases and 8 bases respectively, with 22 bases between them. The CDR3 is made up of 16 amino acids. CDR3: CASSILTDWAGGGYTF. The CDR3 coding sequence is TGTGCCAGTAGTATCTTAACGGATTGGGCCGGTGGCGGCTACACCTTC.

This clone is a singleton in its sample. This chain uses TRBV5-4 with TRBJ2-5, with D perhaps matching TRBD1 (6 bases). Trimming removed 4 bases from V and 5 bases from J, with 15 bases in between. Per the germline V gene, CDR1 is SGHNT and CDR2 is YYREEE (reference sequence). The CDR3 has 14 amino acids. CDR3 bases: TGTGCCAGCAGCCAGACGACAGGCGGTGAGACCCAGTACTTC. Translation gives CASSQTTGGETQYF.

The genes are TRBV19 and TRBJ1-5, with D perhaps TRBD1 (6 bases). The germline V gene encodes CDR1 LNHDA and CDR2 SQIVND (reference sequence). The CDR3 is made up of 15 amino acids. V was cut by 7 bases and J by 9 bases, with 22 bases left in between. This CDR3 is CASTPLSGGYVPQHF. CDR3 bases: TGTGCCAGTACCCCTCTGTCGGGGGGCTATGTGCCCCAGCATTTT.

This clone has just one count. The chain combines TRBV10-2 with TRBJ1-2; D unclear. Looked up from germline, CDR1 is WSHSY and CDR2 is SAAADI. V gave up 3 bases and J gave up 4 bases, with 12 bases separating them. The CDR3 length is 14 residues. The CDR3 protein is CASSDWERGYGYTF. CDR3 bases: TGCGCCAGCAGTGACTGGGAACGGGGCTATGGCTACACCTTC.

This clone occurred once. This sequence joins TRBV6-1 and TRBJ1-1; 10 bases match TRBD1. Germline V gene sequence: CDR1 MNHNS, CDR2 SASEGT. J gave up 8 bases and V 5 bases, and 11 bases lay outside the gene matches. The CDR3 has 15 residues. The CDR3 DNA is TGTGCCAGCAGTCCCGCAGGGACAGGGGACATCGAAGCTTTCTTT. As protein: CASSPAGTGDIEAFF.

V is TRBV18 and J is TRBJ1-2; 8 bases align to TRBD1. Germline V gene lookup returns CDR1 KGHSH and CDR2 LQKENI. The CDR3 covers 15 residues. The V gene end was trimmed by 3 bases and the J gene end by 0 bases; junction bases not matched to a gene: 3. The CDR3 nucleotides are TGTGCCAGCTCACCCGGACAGGGAACTAACTATGGCTACACCTTC. This sequence encodes CASSPGQGTNYGYTF.

The chain links TRBV5-4 to TRBJ1-6, with 7 bases identical to TRBD1. Trimming at V came to 2 bases and at J to 4 bases, leaving 6 bases not matched to a gene. The CDR3 covers 16 residues. Germline values: CDR1 SGHNT, CDR2 YYREEE (reference sequence). In nucleotides, the CDR3 is TGTGCCAGCAGCTTTGGAGGGGGCCTATATAATTCACCCCTCCACTTT. Translation: CASSFGGGLYNSPLHF.

The count of this clone is one. The CDR3 is CASSRQGVMNTEAFF. CDR3 bases: TGTGCCAGCAGTCGACAGGGGGTCATGAACACTGAAGCTTTCTTT. The rearrangement joins TRBV5-4 to TRBJ1-1; 9 nucleotides align to TRBD1. V dropped 5 bases and J dropped 0; count of bases not matched to a gene: 5. The germline V gene has CDR1 SGHNT and CDR2 YYREEE (reference sequence). CDR3 length: 15 amino acids.

This chain joins TRBV6-5 and TRBJ1-5; D unresolved. The V and J ends lost 6 bases and 3 bases respectively, with 15 bases between them. This CDR3 is built from 15 residues. CDR1 and CDR2 (germline): MNHEY, SVGAGI. Here the CDR3 reads CASSREGAINQPQHF. CDR3 nucleotides: TGTGCCAGCAGCCGAGAGGGAGCGATCAATCAGCCCCAGCATTTT.

CDR3: CASRLRLAGGSYEQYF. Written as DNA, the CDR3 is TGCGCCAGCAGGTTGAGACTAGCGGGGGGCTCCTACGAGCAGTACTTC. This sequence joins TRBV5-1 and TRBJ2-7; 13 bases map to TRBD2. CDR3 length: 16 residues. J gave up 0 bases and V 5 bases, and 5 bases lay outside the gene matches. Looked up from germline, CDR1 is SGHRS and CDR2 is YFSETQ.

This clone showed up just once. CDR3 nucleotide sequence: TGTGCCAGCAGTTTAGGGTACTCGACAGAAAATTCACCCCTCCACTTT. Protein sequence: CASSLGYSTENSPLHF. The chain is built from TRBV27 and TRBJ1-6, with D possibly TRBD1 on 5 matching bases. The CDR3 length is 16 residues. CDR1 MNHEY and CDR2 SMNVEV come from the germline V gene (reference sequence). The germline V and J ends were trimmed by 2 bases and 7 bases, with 15 bases remaining between them.

The gene calls are TRBV19 and TRBJ2-7, with 7 bases matching TRBD1. The CDR3 totals 15 residues. The germline CDR1 and CDR2 sequences are LNHDA and SQIVND (reference sequence). J was trimmed by 2 bases and V by 5 bases; bases with no gene match: 9. DNA for the CDR3: TGTGCCAGTAGTCGCCGGGACAGCCTAACCTACGAGCAGTACTTC. This translates into CASSRRDSLTYEQYF.

This clone came up once. This chain connects TRBV9 to TRBJ1-6, with unresolved D. Germline V gives CDR1 SGDLS, CDR2 YYNGEE. The CDR3 length is 16 residues. The V end lost 0 bases, the J end lost 7 bases, and 14 bases lay between the germline ends. CDR3 protein: CASSVAPTTGNSPLHF. CDR3 bases: TGTGCCAGCAGCGTAGCTCCCACGACGGGAAATTCACCCCTCCACTTT. The variable domain in full, completed from reference TRBV9 and TRBJ1-6, reads DSGVTQTPKHLITATGQRVTLRCSPRSGDLSVYWYQQSLDQGLQFLIQYYNGEERAKGNILERFSAQQFPDLHSELNLSSLELGDSALYFCASSVAPTTGNSPLHFGNGTRLTVT.

The chain links TRBV11-2 to TRBJ1-1; the D is unclear. Trimming cost V 1 base and J 5 bases, with 20 bases left between them. There are 17 residues in the CDR3. Germline lookup yields CDR1 SGHAT and CDR2 FQNNGV. CDR3 residues: CASSLAQWGGLDTEAFF. The CDR3 DNA sequence: TGTGCCAGCAGCTTAGCACAGTGGGGTGGGTTGGATACTGAAGCTTTCTTT.

The rearrangement uses TRBV7-2 and TRBJ2-2; D perhaps matches TRBD2 (7 bases). Germline assignment: CDR1 SGHTA and CDR2 FQGNSA. Trimming left V 5 bases short and J 7 bases short, with 17 bases between. This CDR3 has 15 amino acids. CDR3 nucleotides: TGTGCCAGCAGCCCCGCCTTGGGGGGGCGCGGGGAGCTGTTTTTT. Its protein product is CASSPALGGRGELFF. Variable domain in full (rest from reference TRBV7-2 and TRBJ2-2): GAGVSQSPSNKVTEKGKDVELRCDPISGHTALYWYRQSLGQGLEFLIYFQGNSAPDKSGLPSDRFSAERTGGSVSTLTIQRTQQEDSAVYLCASSPALGGRGELFFGEGSRLTVL.

The chain links TRBV13 to TRBJ2-2; 8 bases match TRBD1. Trimming removed 5 bases from V and 9 bases from J; junction bases left unmatched: 11. CDR1 is PRHDT and CDR2 is FYEKMQ in the germline V gene (reference sequence). This CDR3 is built from 15 residues. DNA of the CDR3: TGTGCCAGCAGCCTCGCGCAGGGGGCCATCAGGGAGCTGTTTTTT. It encodes CASSLAQGAIRELFF.

The V and J genes are TRBV18 and TRBJ2-3; D possibly corresponds to TRBD1 (5 bases). The CDR3 is made up of 14 amino acids. The germline CDR1 and CDR2 sequences are KGHSH and LQKENI. The ends were cut back, 2 bases at V and 5 bases at J, with 11 bases in the middle. The CDR3 bases are TGTGCCAGCTCACCATTGGGTCAGGGAGATACGCAGTATTTT. Protein sequence: CASSPLGQGDTQYF.

The CDR3 nucleotides read TGTGCCAGCTCACCTGACGGCTTGGATGGCTACACCTTC. It translates to CASSPDGLDGYTF. This chain connects TRBV18 to TRBJ1-2; no definite D call. This CDR3 contains 13 residues. Deletions cut 3 bases from V and 6 bases from J, with 11 bases between. Per germline, CDR1 KGHSH and CDR2 LQKENI.

V gene TRBV5-1 combines with J gene TRBJ1-1; D gene unclear. The CDR3 has 14 amino acids. Germline V lookup: CDR1 SGHRS, CDR2 YFSETQ. V was pared by 0 bases and J by 4 bases, with 10 bases between. In DNA form, the CDR3 reads TGCGCCAGCAGCTTGGGCAGGTTCGGCACTGAAGCTTTCTTT. This translates into CASSLGRFGTEAFF.